The clone carrying this T cell receptor beta chain was seen at least ten times. Libraries of bulk TCR were made by previously described methods (with listed TCR primers). TCRdb used MiXCR to reprocess the PCR reads, holding one entry per CDR3 protein. The sample consists of over 50,000 distinct CDR3 sequences, approximately 40% of them appearing once. The sample belongs to a study of molecular identifiers for immune sequencing clone quantification. This CDR3 is 15 amino acids long. V gave up 6 bases and J gave up 0 bases, with 14 bases separating them. Germline V gene data show CDR1 as MDHEN and CDR2 as SYDVKM.

Sequencing input: naive CD8+ T cells from blood, with Jurkat cell RNA spiked in. Subset defined: FACS-sorted CD8+CD4-CCR7+CD45RA+ naive T cells. This clonotype was obtained from a human donor in good health. Some libraries in this study had Jurkat cell RNA spiked in. The chain uses TRBV28 and TRBJ2-5; D call uncertain. For the CDR3, the DNA is TGTGCCAGCAGCCGGCCCTTTCCGTACCAAGAGACCCAGTACTTC. Its translation: CASSRPFPYQETQYF. Combining the CDR3 with reference TRBV28 and TRBJ2-5 gives the whole variable domain DVKVTQSSRYLVKRTGEKVFLECVQDMDHENMFWYRQDPGLGLRLIYFSYDVKMKEKGDIPEGYSVSREKKERFSLILESASTNQTSMYLCASSRPFPYQETQYFGPGTRLLVL.